This T cell receptor (beta chain) was captured by sequencing in a study of tumor-infiltrating lymphocytes in localized non-small cell lung cancer. Background on the study: Some samples were collected after neoadjuvant chemotherapy; smokers, never-smokers and several histologies were included. Each patient gave resected tumor and non-adjacent uninvolved lung tissue.

Trimming shortened V by 5 bases and J by 4 bases, and 22 bases separated the two germline ends. Germline CDR1 is SGHDN and CDR2 is FVKESK. CDR3 length: 17 residues. Comments on this clone: What it recognizes is unknown.

Generated by immunoSEQ multiplex PCR, the TCRdb table keeps only in-frame clones and is missing some. Of 20,000 to 25,000 clones in the sample, roughly three quarters were seen once. Whole-study results and caveats: No link was found between tumor T-cell fraction and recurrence-free survival. Higher tumor T cell infiltration than in uninvolved lung was supported by TCRbeta sequencing.

The TCR originated in a human donor with non-small cell lung cancer. Source material: lung tumor tissue. This chain connects TRBV14 to TRBJ2-3, with D unresolved. Here the CDR3 reads CASSLFFHSLSPDTQYF. CDR3 sequence (DNA): TGTGCCAGCAGCTTATTTTTTCATAGCCTATCCCCAGATACGCAGTATTTT.